Reported below is one T cell receptor (beta chain). Its antigen remains undetermined. No base qualities exist here, and no much larger clone lies one base off it. This specimen's time point label, interpreted: baseline before first vaccination. The sample's treatment or condition, from its label and the paper: meningococcal conjugate vaccine given as trial control. Vaccinee samples were obtained from the UK trials COV001 and COV002, which included a single-blind randomized controlled phase 2/3 trial of AZD1222 (ChAdOx1 nCoV-19) in healthy adults. For TCRbeta chain sequencing, PBMC samples from trial participants were taken at day 0 and at day 28 after the second dose. Per the germline V gene, MGHRA is the CDR1 and YSYEKL is the CDR2. V is cut back by 0 bases and J by 1 base, with 4 bases in the junction unmatched. The CDR3, cysteine through phenylalanine, is 16 amino acids long. The retained sequence is limited to the CDR3, 48 bases, with the frame set at the first base.

This sample is drawn from a study of T cell responses to AZD1222 COVID-19 vaccine (dated by TCRdb to 2020 to 2022). Context from the whole study: TCR sequencing covered over 230 trial participants: roughly 200 given two doses of AZD1222 and 26 given two doses of MenACWY control vaccine. Enrollment into the trials was organized by age into subgroups of 18-55, 56-69 and 70-plus years, and those subgroups contained roughly 150, 30 and 60 TCR-sequenced participants, respectively. The full study reports these points: Nearly half of unique spike-specific TCRs reportedly recognized epitopes outside regions mutated in the B.1.351 and B.1.1.7 variants. Vaccine-associated CD4 TCRs spanned the whole spike protein, with dominant responses in regions 160-218 and 743-854. Participants were mostly white British and included more females than males, and it was suggested by the authors that clonal diversity may have been underestimated. After two AZD1222 doses, spike-specific TCR breadth and depth were significantly higher than at day 0 and than in MenACWY recipients. Because no day 14 peak-response samples were available, the repertoires could be characterized only after the peak T cell response. In the small 56-69-year group, the increase in depth fell short of significance, most likely because of low power. Conclusions about previously exposed vaccinees were limited because only five to seven AZD1222 recipients were SARS-CoV-2 seropositive at baseline.

The CDR3 regions of human TCRbeta chains were subjected to immunosequencing. The source study handled its data this way. TCRs in the repertoires were compared against a reference library of SARS-CoV-2-specific TCRs that had been generated with the MIRA antigen-specificity platform. Breadth meant the fraction of unique TCRs that were SARS-CoV-2-associated, whereas depth meant the fraction of total T cells that were SARS-CoV-2-associated. Using the MIRA data, each spike-specific TCR was assigned both to the spike region to which the TCR was reactive and to a CD4 or CD8 class. Log10-transformed breadth and depth values were compared by one-way ANOVA with Sidak's multiple comparisons tests. TCRdb's version of the immuneACCESS table is confined to in-frame rearrangements and falls short of the full clone set. An unresolved V gene accounts for under half of the shortfall where checked; the remainder is of unknown origin. That table furnishes V, J and clone size, whereas the DNA furnished D and trimming. Across this sample there are around 110,000 clones, with 80% to 90% seen only once. More than 3% of the sample lies in the top ten.

Here the sequenced sample was peripheral blood, taken on day 0 of MenACWY control vaccination. Recombination joined TRBV4-1 with TRBJ2-3; a stretch of 7 junction bases matches TRBD1. The clonotype was recovered from an adult in good health. The CDR3 has the sequence CASSQEQGWGTDTQYF. The bases are TGCGCCAGCAGCCAAGAACAGGGGTGGGGCACAGATACGCAGTATTTT.